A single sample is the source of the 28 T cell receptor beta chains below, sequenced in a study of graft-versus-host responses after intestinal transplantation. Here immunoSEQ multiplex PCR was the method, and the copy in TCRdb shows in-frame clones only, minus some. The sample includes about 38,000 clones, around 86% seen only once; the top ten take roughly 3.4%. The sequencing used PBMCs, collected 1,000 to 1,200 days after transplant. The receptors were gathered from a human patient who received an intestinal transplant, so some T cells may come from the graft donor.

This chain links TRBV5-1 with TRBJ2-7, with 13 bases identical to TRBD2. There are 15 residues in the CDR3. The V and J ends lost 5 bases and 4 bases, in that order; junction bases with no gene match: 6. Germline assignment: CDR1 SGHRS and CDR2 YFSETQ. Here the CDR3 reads CASRPGLAGVYEQYF. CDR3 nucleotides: TGCGCCAGCAGACCCGGACTAGCGGGAGTGTACGAGCAGTACTTC.

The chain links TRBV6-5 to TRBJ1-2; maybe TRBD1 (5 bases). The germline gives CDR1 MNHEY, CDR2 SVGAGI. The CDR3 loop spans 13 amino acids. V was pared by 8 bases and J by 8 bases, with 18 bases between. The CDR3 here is CASQGEERGGYTF. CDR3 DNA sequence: TGTGCCAGCCAAGGGGAGGAGCGCGGCGGCTACACCTTC.

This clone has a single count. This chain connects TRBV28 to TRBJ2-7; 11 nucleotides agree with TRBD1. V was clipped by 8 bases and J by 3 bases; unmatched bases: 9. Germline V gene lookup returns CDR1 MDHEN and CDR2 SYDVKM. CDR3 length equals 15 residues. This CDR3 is CASGQGAQLYYEQYF. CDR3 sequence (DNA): TGTGCCAGCGGACAGGGGGCCCAGCTCTACTACGAGCAGTACTTC.

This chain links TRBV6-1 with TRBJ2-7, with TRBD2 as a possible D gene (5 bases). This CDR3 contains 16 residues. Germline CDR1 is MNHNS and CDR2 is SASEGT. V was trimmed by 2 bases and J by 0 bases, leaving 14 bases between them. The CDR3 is CASSEWYLASSYEQYF. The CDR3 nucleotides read TGTGCCAGCAGTGAATGGTACCTAGCCAGCTCCTACGAGCAGTACTTC.

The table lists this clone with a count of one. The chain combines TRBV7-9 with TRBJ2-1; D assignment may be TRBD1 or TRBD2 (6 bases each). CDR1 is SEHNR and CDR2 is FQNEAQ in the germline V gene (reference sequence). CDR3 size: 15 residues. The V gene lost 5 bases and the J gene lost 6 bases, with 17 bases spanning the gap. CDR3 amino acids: CASSPGEGGRNEQFF. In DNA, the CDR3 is TGTGCCAGCAGCCCGGGAGAAGGGGGACGCAATGAGCAGTTCTTC.

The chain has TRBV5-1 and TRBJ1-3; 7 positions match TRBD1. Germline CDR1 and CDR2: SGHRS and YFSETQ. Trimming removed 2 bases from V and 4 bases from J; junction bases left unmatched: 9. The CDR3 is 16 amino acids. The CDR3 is CASSLTHGTVGNTIYF. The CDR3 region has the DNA TGCGCCAGCAGCTTAACCCACGGGACAGTCGGAAACACCATATATTTT.

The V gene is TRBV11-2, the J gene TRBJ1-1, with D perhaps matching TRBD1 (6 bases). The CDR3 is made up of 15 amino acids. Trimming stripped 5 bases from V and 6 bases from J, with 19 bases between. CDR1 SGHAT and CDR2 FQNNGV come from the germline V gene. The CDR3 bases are TGTGCCAGCAGCCAAACAGGGTTAGTGACTTCTGAAGCTTTCTTT. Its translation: CASSQTGLVTSEAFF.

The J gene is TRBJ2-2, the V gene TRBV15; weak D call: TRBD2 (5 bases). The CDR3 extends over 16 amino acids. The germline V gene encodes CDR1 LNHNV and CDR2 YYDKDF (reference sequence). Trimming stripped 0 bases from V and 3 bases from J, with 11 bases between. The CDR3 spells CATSRDRAEDTGELFF. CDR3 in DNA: TGTGCCACCAGCAGAGATAGGGCGGAGGACACCGGGGAGCTGTTTTTT.

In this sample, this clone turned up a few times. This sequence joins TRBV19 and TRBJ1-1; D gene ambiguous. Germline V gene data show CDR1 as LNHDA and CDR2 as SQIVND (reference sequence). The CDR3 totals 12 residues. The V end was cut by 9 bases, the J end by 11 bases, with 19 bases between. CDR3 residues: CASLDSTDEAFF. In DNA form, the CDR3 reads TGTGCCAGCCTCGACTCCACTGACGAGGCTTTCTTT.

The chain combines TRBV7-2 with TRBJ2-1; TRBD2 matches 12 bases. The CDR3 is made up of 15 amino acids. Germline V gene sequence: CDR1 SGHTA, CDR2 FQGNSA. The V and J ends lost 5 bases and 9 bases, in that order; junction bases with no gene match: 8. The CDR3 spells CASSPGLAGGGEQFF. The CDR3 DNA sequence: TGTGCCAGCAGCCCCGGGCTAGCGGGAGGGGGTGAGCAGTTCTTC.

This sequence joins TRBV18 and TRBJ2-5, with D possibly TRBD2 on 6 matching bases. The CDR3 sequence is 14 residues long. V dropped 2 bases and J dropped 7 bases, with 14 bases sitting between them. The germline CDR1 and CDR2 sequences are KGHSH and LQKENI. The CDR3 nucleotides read TGTGCCAGCTCACCAACAAGCACGGAGGGGACCCAGTACTTC. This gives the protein CASSPTSTEGTQYF. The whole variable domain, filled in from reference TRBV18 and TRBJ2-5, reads NAGVMQNPRHLVRRRGQEARLRCSPMKGHSHVYWYRQLPEEGLKFMVYLQKENIIDESGMPKERFSAEFPKEGPSILRIQQVVRGDSAAYFCASSPTSTEGTQYFGPGTRLLVL.

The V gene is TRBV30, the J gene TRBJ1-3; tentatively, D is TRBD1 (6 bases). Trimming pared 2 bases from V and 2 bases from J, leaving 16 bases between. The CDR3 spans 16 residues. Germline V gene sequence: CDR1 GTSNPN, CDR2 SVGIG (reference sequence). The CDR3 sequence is CAWSPQGLEPGNTIYF. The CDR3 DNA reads TGTGCCTGGAGTCCTCAGGGGTTAGAGCCTGGAAACACCATATATTTT.

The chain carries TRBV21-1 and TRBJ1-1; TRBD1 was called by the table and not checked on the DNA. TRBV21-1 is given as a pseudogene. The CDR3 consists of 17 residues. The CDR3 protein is CASSADREFGGDTEAFF. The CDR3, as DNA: TGTGCCAGCAGTGCAGACAGGGAATTTGGTGGGGACACTGAAGCTTTCTTT.

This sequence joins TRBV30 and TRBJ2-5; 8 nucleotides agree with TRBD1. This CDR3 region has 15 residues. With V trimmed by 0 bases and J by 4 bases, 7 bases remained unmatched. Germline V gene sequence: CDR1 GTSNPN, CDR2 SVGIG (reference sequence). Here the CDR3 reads CAWSVPWTGRETQYF. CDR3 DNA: TGTGCCTGGAGTGTCCCCTGGACAGGGAGAGAGACCCAGTACTTC.

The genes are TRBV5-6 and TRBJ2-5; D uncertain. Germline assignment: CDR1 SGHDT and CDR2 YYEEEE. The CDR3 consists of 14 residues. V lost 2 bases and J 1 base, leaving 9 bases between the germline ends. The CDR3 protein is CASSFAGPQETQYF. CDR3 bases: TGTGCCAGCAGCTTCGCCGGGCCCCAAGAGACCCAGTACTTC.

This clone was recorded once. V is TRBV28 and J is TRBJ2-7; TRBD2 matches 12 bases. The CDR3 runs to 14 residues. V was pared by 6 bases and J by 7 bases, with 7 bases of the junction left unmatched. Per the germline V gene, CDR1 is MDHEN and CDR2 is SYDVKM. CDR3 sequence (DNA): TGTGCCAGCAGCCGACTAGCGGGAGCGAAAGAGCAGTACTTC. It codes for CASSRLAGAKEQYF.

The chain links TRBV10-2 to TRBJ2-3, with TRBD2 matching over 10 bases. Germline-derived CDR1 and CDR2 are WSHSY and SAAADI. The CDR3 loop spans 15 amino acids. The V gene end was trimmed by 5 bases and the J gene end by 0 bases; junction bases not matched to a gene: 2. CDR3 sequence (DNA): TGCGCCAGCAGTCTAGCGGGAGATAGCACAGATACGCAGTATTTT. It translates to CASSLAGDSTDTQYF.

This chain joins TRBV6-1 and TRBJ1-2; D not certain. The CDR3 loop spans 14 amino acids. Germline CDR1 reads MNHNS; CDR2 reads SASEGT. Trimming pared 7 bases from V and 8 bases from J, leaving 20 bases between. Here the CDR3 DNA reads TGTGCCAGCACCTCAAGTCCGGACCGCGCAGGCTACACCTTC. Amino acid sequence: CASTSSPDRAGYTF.

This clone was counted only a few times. CDR3 region: CASSSGTGDYEQYF. The CDR3 DNA sequence: TGTGCCAGCTCTTCCGGGACAGGGGACTACGAGCAGTACTTC. V is TRBV6-1 and J is TRBJ2-7, with 10 bases aligning to TRBD1. This CDR3 is 14 amino acids long. The V gene end was trimmed by 8 bases and the J gene end by 3 bases; junction bases not matched to a gene: 7. Germline CDR1 MNHNS, CDR2 SASEGT.

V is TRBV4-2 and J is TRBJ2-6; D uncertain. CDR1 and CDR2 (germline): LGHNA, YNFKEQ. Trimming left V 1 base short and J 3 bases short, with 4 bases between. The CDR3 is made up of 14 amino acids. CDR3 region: CASSQAGGANVLTF. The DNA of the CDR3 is TGTGCCAGCAGCCAAGCGGGTGGGGCCAACGTCCTGACTTTC.

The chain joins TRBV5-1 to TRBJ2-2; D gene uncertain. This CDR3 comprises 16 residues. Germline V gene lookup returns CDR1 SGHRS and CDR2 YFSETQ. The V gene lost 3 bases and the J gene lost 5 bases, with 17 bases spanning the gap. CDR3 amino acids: CASSWGPGRMTGELFF. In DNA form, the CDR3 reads TGCGCCAGCAGCTGGGGTCCGGGTCGGATGACCGGGGAGCTGTTTTTT.

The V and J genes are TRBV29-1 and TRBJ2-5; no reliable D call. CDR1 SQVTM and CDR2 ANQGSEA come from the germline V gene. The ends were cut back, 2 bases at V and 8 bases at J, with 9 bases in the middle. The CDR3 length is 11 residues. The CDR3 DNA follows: TGCAGCGTTGAATTTTGGCAAACCCAGTACTTC. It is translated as CSVEFWQTQYF. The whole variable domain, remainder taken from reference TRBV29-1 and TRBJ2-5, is SAVISQKPSRDICQRGTSLTIQCQVDSQVTMMFWYRQQPGQSLTLIATANQGSEATYESGFVIDKFPISRPNLTFSTLTVSNMSPEDSSIYLCSVEFWQTQYFGPGTRLLVL.

For the CDR3, the DNA is TGTGCCAGTTCCTTCCAAGGGAACACCATATATTTT. This codes for CASSFQGNTIYF. The chain links TRBV19 to TRBJ1-3; the D is unclear. The CDR3 has 12 amino acids. Trimming shortened V by 8 bases and J by 7 bases, and 12 bases separated the two germline ends. Germline values: CDR1 LNHDA, CDR2 SQIVND (reference sequence).

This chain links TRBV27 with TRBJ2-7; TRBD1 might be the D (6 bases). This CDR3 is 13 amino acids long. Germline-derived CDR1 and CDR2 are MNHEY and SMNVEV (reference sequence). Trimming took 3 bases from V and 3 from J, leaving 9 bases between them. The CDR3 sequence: CASSLNRDYEQYF. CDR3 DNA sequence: TGTGCCAGCAGTTTGAACAGGGACTACGAGCAGTACTTC.

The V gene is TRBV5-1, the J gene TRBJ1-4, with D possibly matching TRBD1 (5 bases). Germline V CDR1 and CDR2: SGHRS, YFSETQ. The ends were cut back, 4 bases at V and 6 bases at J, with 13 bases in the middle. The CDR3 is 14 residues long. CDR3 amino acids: CASSTGGADEKLFF. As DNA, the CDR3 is TGCGCCAGCAGCACAGGCGGCGCAGATGAAAAACTGTTTTTT.

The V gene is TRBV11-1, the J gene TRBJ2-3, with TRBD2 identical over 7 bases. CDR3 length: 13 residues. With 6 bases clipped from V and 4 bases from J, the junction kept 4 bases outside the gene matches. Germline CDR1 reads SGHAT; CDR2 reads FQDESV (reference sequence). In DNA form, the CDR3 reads TGTGCCAGCAGTAGACGGGGGGCAGATACGCAGTATTTT. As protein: CASSRRGADTQYF.

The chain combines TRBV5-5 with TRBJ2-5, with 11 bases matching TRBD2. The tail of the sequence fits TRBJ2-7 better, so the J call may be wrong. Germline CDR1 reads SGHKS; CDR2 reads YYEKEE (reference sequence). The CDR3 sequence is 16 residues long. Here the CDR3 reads CASSGTLAGGPSEQYF. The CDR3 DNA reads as TGTGCCAGCAGCGGGACCTTAGCGGGAGGGCCCAGCGAGCAGTACTTC.

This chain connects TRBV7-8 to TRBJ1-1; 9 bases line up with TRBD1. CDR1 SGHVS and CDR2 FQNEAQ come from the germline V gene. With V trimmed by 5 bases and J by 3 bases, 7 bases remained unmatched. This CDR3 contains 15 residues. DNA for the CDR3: TGTGCCAGCAGCCGAGGACAGGGGTGGGACACTGAAGCTTTCTTT. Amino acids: CASSRGQGWDTEAFF.